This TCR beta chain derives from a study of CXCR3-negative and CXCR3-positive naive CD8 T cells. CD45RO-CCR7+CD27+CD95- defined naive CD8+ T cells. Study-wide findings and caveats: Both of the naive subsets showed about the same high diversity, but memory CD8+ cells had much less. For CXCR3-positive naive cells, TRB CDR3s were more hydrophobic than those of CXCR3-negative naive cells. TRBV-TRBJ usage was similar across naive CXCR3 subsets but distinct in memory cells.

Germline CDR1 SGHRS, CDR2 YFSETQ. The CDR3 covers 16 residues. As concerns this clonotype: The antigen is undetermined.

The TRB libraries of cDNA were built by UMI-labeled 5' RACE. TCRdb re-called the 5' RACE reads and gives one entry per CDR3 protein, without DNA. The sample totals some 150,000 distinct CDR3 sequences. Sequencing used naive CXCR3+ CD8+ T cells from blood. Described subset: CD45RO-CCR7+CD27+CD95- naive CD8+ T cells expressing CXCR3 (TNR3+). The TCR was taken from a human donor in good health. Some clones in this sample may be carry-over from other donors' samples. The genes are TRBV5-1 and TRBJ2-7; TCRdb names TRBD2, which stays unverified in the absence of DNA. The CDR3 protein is CASSLEIAGGTYEQYF.